One sample yielded the 13 T cell receptor beta chains listed below, sequenced in a study of technical replicates of blood from several donors. Assay used: immunoSEQ multiplex PCR; TCRdb lists only in-frame clones, some missing. The table shows approximately 100,000 clones, with 96% occurring only once. The source material was T cells isolated from PBMCs. The receptors originated from a human donor in good health.

The rearrangement uses TRBV29-1 and TRBJ1-1; possibly TRBD1 for D (5 bases). Trimming left V 3 bases short and J 4 bases short, with 6 bases between. The CDR3 totals 11 residues. Germline V gene data show CDR1 as SQVTM and CDR2 as ANQGSEA. DNA for the CDR3: TGCAGCGTTGAGGGGGGCACTGAAGCTTTCTTT. It codes for CSVEGGTEAFF.

The chain employs TRBV27 and TRBJ2-2, with D uncertain. CDR3 length: 13 residues. V shed 3 bases and J shed 1 base, with 3 bases lying between them. Germline V CDR1 and CDR2: MNHEY, SMNVEV (reference sequence). CDR3 nucleotide sequence: TGTGCCAGCAGTTTCAGGAACACCGGGGAGCTGTTTTTT. It encodes CASSFRNTGELFF.

This clone was seen a single time. The V and J genes are TRBV5-1 and TRBJ1-1; D is perhaps TRBD1 (5 bases). The CDR3 loop spans 13 amino acids. Per the germline V gene, CDR1 is SGHRS and CDR2 is YFSETQ. Between the trimmed V and J ends, which lost 0 bases and 5 bases, there was a span of 8 bases. CDR3 coding DNA: TGCGCCAGCAGCTTGGGGGGGAGGACTGAAGCTTTCTTT. It is translated as CASSLGGRTEAFF.

This chain uses TRBV15 with TRBJ1-3, with TRBD1 as a possible D gene (5 bases). The length of the CDR3 is 16 residues. The V gene lost 2 bases and the J gene lost 7 bases, with 18 bases spanning the gap. From germline, CDR1 is LNHNV and CDR2 YYDKDF (reference sequence). CDR3 in DNA: TGTGCCACCAGCAGACACGGCAGGGCGTTGGACAACACCATATATTTT. Encoded protein: CATSRHGRALDNTIYF.

J is TRBJ2-7 and V is TRBV5-4; possibly TRBD2 for D (6 bases). Germline loops: CDR1 SGHNT, CDR2 YYREEE (reference sequence). The CDR3 extends over 12 amino acids. Trimming took 4 bases from V and 6 from J, leaving 11 bases between them. The CDR3 DNA is TGTGCCAGCAGCCTGGGACTTGCCGAGCAGTACTTC. Its protein is CASSLGLAEQYF. Using reference TRBV5-4 and TRBJ2-7 for the parts outside the CDR3, the full variable domain is ETGVTQSPTHLIKTRGQQVTLRCSSQSGHNTVSWYQQALGQGPQFIFQYYREEENGRGNFPPRFSGLQFPNYSSELNVNALELDDSALYLCASSLGLAEQYFGPGTRLTVT.

The chain combines TRBV10-3 with TRBJ1-3; D is uncertain. The CDR3 runs 14 residues. CDR1 is ENHRY and CDR2 is SYGVKD in the germline V gene. V gave up 6 bases and J gave up 0 bases, with 9 bases separating them. The CDR3 coding sequence is TGTGCCATCAGGAAGGGAGGCTCTGGAAACACCATATATTTT. Protein product: CAIRKGGSGNTIYF.

The chain combines TRBV6-4 with TRBJ2-3; D is perhaps TRBD1 (5 bases). This CDR3 has 15 residues. Trimming left V 4 bases short and J 6 bases short, with 17 bases between. Germline loops: CDR1 MRHNA, CDR2 SNTAGT. CDR3 residues: CASSVEATPGDTQYF. The DNA of the CDR3 is TGTGCCAGCAGTGTAGAAGCAACCCCAGGGGATACGCAGTATTTT.

The chain employs TRBV5-1 and TRBJ1-4; D gene unclear. Trimming took off 4 bases at V and 0 bases at J, with 13 bases between the two ends. The CDR3 extends over 16 amino acids. Germline V gene lookup returns CDR1 SGHRS and CDR2 YFSETQ. This CDR3 is CASSQEGGATNEKLFF. The CDR3 DNA is TGCGCCAGCAGCCAGGAGGGTGGCGCAACTAATGAAAAACTGTTTTTT.

The chain has TRBV12-5 and TRBJ1-1; D gene ambiguous. From germline, CDR1 is LGHNT and CDR2 FRNRAP. This CDR3 is 13 amino acids long. The V end lost 2 bases, the J end lost 8 bases, and 12 bases lay between the germline ends. CDR3 amino acids: CASGLPYTSEAFF. CDR3 bases: TGTGCTAGTGGTTTGCCGTACACGTCAGAAGCTTTCTTT.

This chain links TRBV7-9 with TRBJ1-1; TRBD1 matches 9 bases. V was clipped by 5 bases and J by 4 bases; unmatched bases: 11. The CDR3 is 16 amino acids. Germline CDR1 is SEHNR and CDR2 is FQNEAQ (reference sequence). The CDR3 bases are TGTGCCAGCAGCCCCCGACAGGGGGGTCTGAGCACTGAAGCTTTCTTT. Translated: CASSPRQGGLSTEAFF. Supplemented by reference TRBV7-9 and TRBJ1-1, the full variable domain reads DTGVSQNPRHKITKRGQNVTFRCDPISEHNRLYWYRQTLGQGPEFLTYFQNEAQLEKSRLLSDRFSAERPKGSFSTLEIQRTEQGDSAMYLCASSPRQGGLSTEAFFGQGTRLTVV.

V and J are TRBV19 and TRBJ2-7; 14 bases fit TRBD2. Trimming at V came to 5 bases and at J to 3 bases, leaving 6 bases not matched to a gene. Per germline, CDR1 LNHDA and CDR2 SQIVND (reference sequence). This CDR3 is 16 amino acids long. CDR3 bases: TGTGCCAGTAGTTGGGGACTAGCGGGAGACTTCTACGAGCAGTACTTC. Encoded protein: CASSWGLAGDFYEQYF.

The chain uses TRBV6-6 and TRBJ1-3, with a possible D match to TRBD1 (5 bases). V was pared by 4 bases and J by 0 bases, with 13 bases between. The CDR3 runs 16 residues. CDR1 is MNHNY and CDR2 is SVGAGI in the germline V gene (reference sequence). CDR3: CASSCGGDRSGNTIYF. In DNA, the CDR3 is TGTGCCAGCAGTTGCGGAGGGGATCGCTCTGGAAACACCATATATTTT.

The CDR3 DNA follows: TGTGCCAGCAGTGGACTCGAGCTATATAGCAATCAGCCCCAGCATTTT. Amino acid sequence: CASSGLELYSNQPQHF. The chain joins TRBV6-1 to TRBJ1-5; the D is unclear. Germline V gene data show CDR1 as MNHNS and CDR2 as SASEGT. Trimming left V 4 bases short and J 0 bases short, with 13 bases between. The CDR3 covers 16 residues.